This T cell receptor beta chain emerged from a study of control samples from healthy donors and cancer patients. CDR3 size: 14 residues. Germline loops: CDR1 GTSNPN, CDR2 SVGIG (reference sequence). Losses at the gene ends were 2 bases for V and 7 bases for J; bases not matched to a gene: 4. Data came from immunoSEQ multiplex PCR; TCRdb stores just in-frame clones and leaves some out. Among just over 20,000 clones, roughly 80% were seen once, and the ten largest hold roughly 25%. Sequenced material: PBMCs. V usage is TRBV30 and J usage is TRBJ1-4; 10 positions agree with TRBD1. This clonotype was obtained from a man aged 60 to 75 with colorectal cancer. The CDR3 DNA follows: TGTGCCTGGAGTAGGGACAGGGGTAGTGAAAAACTGTTTTTT. It specifies CAWSRDRGSEKLFF.